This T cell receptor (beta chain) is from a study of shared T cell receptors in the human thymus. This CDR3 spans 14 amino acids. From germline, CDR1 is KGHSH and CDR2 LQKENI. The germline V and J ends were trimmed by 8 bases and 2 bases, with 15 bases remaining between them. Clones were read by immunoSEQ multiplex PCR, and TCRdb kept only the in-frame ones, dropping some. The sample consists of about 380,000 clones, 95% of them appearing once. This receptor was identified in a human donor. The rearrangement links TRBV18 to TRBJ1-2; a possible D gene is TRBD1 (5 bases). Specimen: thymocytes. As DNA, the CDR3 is TGTGCCAGCCTCCCCGCGGGGGGAAACTATGGCTACACCTTC. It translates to CASLPAGGNYGYTF.